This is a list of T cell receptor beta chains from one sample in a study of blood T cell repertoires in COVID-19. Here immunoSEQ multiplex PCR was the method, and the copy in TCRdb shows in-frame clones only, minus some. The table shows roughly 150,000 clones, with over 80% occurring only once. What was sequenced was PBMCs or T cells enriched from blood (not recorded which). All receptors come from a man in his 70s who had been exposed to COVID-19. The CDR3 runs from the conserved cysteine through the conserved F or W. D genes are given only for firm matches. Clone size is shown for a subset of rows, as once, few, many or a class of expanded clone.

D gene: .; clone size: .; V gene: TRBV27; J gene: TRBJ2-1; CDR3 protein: CASSFGGWNEQFF; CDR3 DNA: TGTGCCAGCAGTTTTGGGGGCTGGAATGAGCAGTTCTTC
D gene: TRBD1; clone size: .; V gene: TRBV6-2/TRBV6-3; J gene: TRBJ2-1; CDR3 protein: CASSYSQGAEQFF; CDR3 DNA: TGTGCCAGCAGTTACTCCCAGGGGGCCGAGCAGTTCTTC
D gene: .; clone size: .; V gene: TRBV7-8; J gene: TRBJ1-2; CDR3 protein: CASSRTSTGYTF; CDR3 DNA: TGTGCCAGCAGCCGGACTTCAACGGGCTACACCTTC
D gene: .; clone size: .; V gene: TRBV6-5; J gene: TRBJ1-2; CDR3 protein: CASREGLGANYGYTF; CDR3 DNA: TGTGCCAGCAGGGAGGGGCTAGGGGCTAACTATGGCTACACCTTC
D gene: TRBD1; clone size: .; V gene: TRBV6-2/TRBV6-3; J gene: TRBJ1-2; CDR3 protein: CASSRDRGQGANYGYTF; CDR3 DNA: TGTGCCAGCAGCCGCGACCGAGGACAGGGAGCTAACTATGGCTACACCTTC
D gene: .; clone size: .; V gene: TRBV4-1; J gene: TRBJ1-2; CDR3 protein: CASSQDRGDYGYTF; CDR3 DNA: TGCGCCAGCAGCCAAGACAGGGGCGACTATGGCTACACCTTC
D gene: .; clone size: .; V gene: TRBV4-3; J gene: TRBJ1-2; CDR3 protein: CASSQDGQQTYGYTF; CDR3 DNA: TGCGCCAGCAGCCAAGATGGACAACAGACCTATGGCTACACCTTC
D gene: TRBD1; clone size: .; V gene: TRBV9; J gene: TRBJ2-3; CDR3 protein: CASNPTGQGGHTQYF; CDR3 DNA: TGTGCCAGCAACCCCACCGGACAGGGGGGTCATACGCAGTATTTT
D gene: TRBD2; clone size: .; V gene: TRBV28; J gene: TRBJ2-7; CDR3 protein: CASSTAGTSGIYEQYF; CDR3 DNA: TGTGCCAGCAGTACCGCCGGGACTAGCGGGATTTACGAGCAGTACTTC
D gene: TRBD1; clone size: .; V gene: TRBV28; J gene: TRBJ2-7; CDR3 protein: CASSSPGDRSYEQYF; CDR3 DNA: TGTGCCAGCAGTTCGCCGGGGGACAGGTCCTACGAGCAGTACTTC
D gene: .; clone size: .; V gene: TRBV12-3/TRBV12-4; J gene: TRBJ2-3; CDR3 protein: CASSFDQGYTQYF; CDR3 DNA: TGTGCCAGCAGTTTCGACCAGGGGTATACGCAGTATTTT
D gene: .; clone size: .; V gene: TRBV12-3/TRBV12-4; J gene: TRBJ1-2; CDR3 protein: CASSLGGSESYTF; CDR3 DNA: TGTGCCAGCAGTCTGGGGGGAAGCGAAAGCTACACCTTC
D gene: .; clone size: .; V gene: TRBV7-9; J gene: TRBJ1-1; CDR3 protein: CASSFRVNTEAFF; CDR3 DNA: TGTGCCAGCAGCTTCCGAGTGAACACTGAAGCTTTCTTT
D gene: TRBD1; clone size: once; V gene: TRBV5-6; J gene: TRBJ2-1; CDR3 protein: CASSWGQGYSSYNEQFF; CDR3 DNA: TGTGCCAGCAGCTGGGGACAGGGATATAGCTCCTACAATGAGCAGTTCTTC
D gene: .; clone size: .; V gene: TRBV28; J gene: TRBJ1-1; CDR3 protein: CASLRRVVGANTEAFF; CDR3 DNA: TGTGCCAGTCTCAGGAGGGTAGTCGGGGCGAACACTGAAGCTTTCTTT
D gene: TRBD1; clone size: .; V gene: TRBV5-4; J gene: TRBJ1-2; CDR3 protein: CASSLGDRGYGYTF; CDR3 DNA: TGTGCCAGCAGCTTAGGAGACAGGGGTTATGGCTACACCTTC
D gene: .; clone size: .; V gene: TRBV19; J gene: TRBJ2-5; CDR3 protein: CASSIGGRETQYF; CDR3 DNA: TGTGCCAGTAGTATCGGAGGGAGAGAGACCCAGTACTTC
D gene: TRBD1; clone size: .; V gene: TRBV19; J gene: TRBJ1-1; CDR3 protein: CASTLGQGIGEAFF; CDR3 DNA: TGTGCCAGTACCTTGGGACAGGGAATAGGTGAAGCTTTCTTT
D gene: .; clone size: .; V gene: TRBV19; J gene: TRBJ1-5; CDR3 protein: CASRNRGNQPQHF; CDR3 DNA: TGTGCCAGCAGAAACAGGGGCAATCAGCCCCAGCATTTT
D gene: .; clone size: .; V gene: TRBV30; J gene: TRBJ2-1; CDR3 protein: CAWKADSPREQFF; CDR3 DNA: TGTGCCTGGAAGGCGGACAGCCCCAGGGAGCAGTTCTTC
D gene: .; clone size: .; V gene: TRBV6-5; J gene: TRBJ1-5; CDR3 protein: CASSSGGAENQPQHF; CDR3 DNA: TGTGCCAGCAGCTCCGGGGGGGCGGAAAATCAGCCCCAGCATTTT
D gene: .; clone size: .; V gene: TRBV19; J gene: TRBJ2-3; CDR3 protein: CASSRRDTQYF; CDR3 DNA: TGTGCCAGTAGCCGCAGAGATACGCAGTATTTT
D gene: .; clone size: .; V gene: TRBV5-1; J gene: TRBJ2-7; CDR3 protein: CASSDLARLDEQYF; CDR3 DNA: TGCGCCAGCAGCGACTTAGCCCGCCTCGACGAGCAGTACTTC
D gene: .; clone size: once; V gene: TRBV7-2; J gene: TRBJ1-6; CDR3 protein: CASSSPSGGPLHF; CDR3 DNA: TGTGCCAGCAGCTCCCCCTCGGGGGGGCCCCTCCACTTT
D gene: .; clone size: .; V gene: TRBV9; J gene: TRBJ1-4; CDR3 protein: CASSVGEGEVVGEKLFF; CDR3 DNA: TGTGCCAGCAGCGTAGGGGAGGGCGAGGTGGTCGGCGAAAAACTGTTTTTT
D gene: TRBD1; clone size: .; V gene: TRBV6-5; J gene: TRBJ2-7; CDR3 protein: CASRRTGASSYEQYF; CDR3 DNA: TGTGCCAGCAGAAGGACAGGGGCCAGCTCCTACGAGCAGTACTTC
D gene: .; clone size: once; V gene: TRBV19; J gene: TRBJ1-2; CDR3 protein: CASSIPTQAFNYGYTF; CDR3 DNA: TGTGCCAGTAGTATCCCCACTCAAGCGTTTAACTATGGCTACACCTTC
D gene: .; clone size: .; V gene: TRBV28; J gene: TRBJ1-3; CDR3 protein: CASSVRPLSGNTIYF; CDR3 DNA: TGTGCCAGCAGTGTCAGGCCACTCTCTGGAAACACCATATATTTT
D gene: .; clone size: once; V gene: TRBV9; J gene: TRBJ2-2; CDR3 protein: CASSAADQGRAGELFF; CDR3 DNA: TGTGCCAGCAGCGCCGCTGATCAGGGCCGGGCCGGGGAGCTGTTTTTT
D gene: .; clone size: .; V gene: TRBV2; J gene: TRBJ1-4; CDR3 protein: CASRLRTPATNEKLFF; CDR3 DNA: TGTGCCAGCAGGCTCAGGACACCAGCAACTAATGAAAAACTGTTTTTT
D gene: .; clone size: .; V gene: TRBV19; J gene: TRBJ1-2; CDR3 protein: CASRITGTSYGYTF; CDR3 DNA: TGTGCCAGTAGGATAACAGGGACGAGCTATGGCTACACCTTC
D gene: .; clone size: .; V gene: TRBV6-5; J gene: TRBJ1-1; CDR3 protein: CASSMIAGNTEAFF; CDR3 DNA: TGTGCCAGCAGTATGATAGCTGGGAACACTGAAGCTTTCTTT
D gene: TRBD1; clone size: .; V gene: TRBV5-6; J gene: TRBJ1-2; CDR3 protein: CASSPTGVLNYGYTF; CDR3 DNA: TGTGCCAGCAGCCCCACAGGGGTTCTTAACTATGGCTACACCTTC
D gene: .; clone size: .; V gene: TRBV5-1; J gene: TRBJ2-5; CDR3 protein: CASSLDRGQETQYF; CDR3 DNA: TGCGCCAGCAGCTTGGACCGGGGGCAAGAGACCCAGTACTTC
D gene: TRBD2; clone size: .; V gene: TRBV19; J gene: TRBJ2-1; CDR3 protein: CASSASSSGYSYNEQFF; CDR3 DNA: TGTGCCAGTAGTGCTTCCTCTAGCGGATACTCCTACAATGAGCAGTTCTTC
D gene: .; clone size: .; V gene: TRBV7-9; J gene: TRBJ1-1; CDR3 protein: CASSLGEATEAFF; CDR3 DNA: TGTGCCAGCAGCTTAGGAGAGGCCACTGAAGCTTTCTTT
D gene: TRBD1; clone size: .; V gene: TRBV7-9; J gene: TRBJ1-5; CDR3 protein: CASSPGTGDQPQHF; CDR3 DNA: TGTGCCAGCAGCCCTGGGACAGGGGATCAGCCCCAGCATTTT
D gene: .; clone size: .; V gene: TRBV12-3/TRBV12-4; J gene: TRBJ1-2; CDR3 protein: CASGDRPYGPTF; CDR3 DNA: TGTGCCAGCGGCGACAGGCCCTATGGCCCCACCTTC
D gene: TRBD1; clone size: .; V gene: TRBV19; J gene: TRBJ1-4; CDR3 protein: CASGQGREKLFF; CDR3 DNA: TGTGCCAGTGGACAGGGACGAGAAAAACTGTTTTTT
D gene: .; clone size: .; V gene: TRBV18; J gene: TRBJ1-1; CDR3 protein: CASSPFDSSTEAFF; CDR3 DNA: TGTGCCAGCTCACCGTTCGACAGTTCCACAGAAGCTTTCTTT
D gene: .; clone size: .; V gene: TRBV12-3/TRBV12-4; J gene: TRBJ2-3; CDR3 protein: CASKGSTDTQYF; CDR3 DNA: TGTGCCAGCAAGGGGAGCACAGATACGCAGTATTTT
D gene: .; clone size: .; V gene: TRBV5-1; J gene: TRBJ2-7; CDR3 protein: CASSQQGLRYEQYF; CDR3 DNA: TGCGCCAGCAGCCAGCAAGGACTTCGCTACGAGCAGTACTTC
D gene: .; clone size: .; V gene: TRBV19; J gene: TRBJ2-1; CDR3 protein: CASSIRTAGSSYNEQFF; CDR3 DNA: TGTGCCAGTAGTATAAGGACCGCGGGGAGCTCCTACAATGAGCAGTTCTTC
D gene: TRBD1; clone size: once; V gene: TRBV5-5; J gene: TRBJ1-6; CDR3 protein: CASSGAGTGGSPLHF; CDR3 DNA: TGTGCCAGCAGCGGCGCCGGGACAGGGGGTTCACCCCTCCACTTT
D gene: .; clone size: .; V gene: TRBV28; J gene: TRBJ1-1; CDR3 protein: CASSPSVGGNTEAFF; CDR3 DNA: TGTGCCAGCAGCCCCAGCGTTGGAGGGAACACTGAAGCTTTCTTT
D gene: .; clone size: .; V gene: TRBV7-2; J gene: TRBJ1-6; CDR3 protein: CASSPPFNSPLHF; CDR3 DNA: TGTGCCAGCAGCCCCCCCTTCAATTCACCCCTCCACTTT
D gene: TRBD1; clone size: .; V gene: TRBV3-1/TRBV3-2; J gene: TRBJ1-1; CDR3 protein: CASSQQGRGLRDTEAFF; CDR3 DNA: TGTGCCAGCAGCCAACAGGGCAGGGGGCTTCGGGACACTGAAGCTTTCTTT
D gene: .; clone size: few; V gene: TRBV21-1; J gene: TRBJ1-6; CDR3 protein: CASSSEGTGNSPLHF; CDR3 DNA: TGTGCCAGCAGCTCCGAAGGGACAGGGAATTCACCCCTCCACTTT
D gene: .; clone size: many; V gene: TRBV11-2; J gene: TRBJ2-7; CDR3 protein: CASSLAVHYEQYF; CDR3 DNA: TGTGCCAGCAGCTTGGCCGTGCACTACGAGCAGTACTTC
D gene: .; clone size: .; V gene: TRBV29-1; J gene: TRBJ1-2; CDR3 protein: CSANLYLYGYTF; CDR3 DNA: TGCAGCGCGAACTTGTACCTCTATGGCTACACCTTC
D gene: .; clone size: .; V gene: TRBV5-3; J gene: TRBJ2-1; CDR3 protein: CARSRRQAVDEQFF; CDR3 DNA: TGTGCCAGAAGCCGTCGACAGGCCGTCGATGAGCAGTTCTTC
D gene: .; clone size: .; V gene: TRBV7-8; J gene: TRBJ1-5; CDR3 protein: CASSLGDNQPQHF; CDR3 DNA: TGTGCCAGCAGCTTGGGAGACAATCAGCCCCAGCATTTT
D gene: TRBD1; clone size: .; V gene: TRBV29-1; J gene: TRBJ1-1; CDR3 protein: CSDEPGAGGLQAFF; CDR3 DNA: TGCAGCGATGAGCCCGGTGCAGGGGGCTTACAAGCTTTCTTT
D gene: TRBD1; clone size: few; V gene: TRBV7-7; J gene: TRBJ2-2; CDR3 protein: CASSEGQGIRELFF; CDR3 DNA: TGTGCCAGCAGCGAAGGACAGGGGATACGGGAGCTGTTTTTT
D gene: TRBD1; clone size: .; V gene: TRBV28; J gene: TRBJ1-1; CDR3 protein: CASKTGGTEAFF; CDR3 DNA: TGTGCCAGCAAAACAGGGGGCACTGAAGCTTTCTTT
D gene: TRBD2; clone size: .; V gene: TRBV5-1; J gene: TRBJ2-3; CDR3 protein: CASSDRLAGVNTQYF; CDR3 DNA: TGCGCCAGCAGCGACAGACTAGCGGGGGTGAATACGCAGTATTTT
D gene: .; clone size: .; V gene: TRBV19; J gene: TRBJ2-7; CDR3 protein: CASSKHPIVPGKFYEQYF; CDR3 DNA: TGTGCCAGTAGCAAACACCCGATCGTCCCAGGGAAATTCTACGAGCAGTACTTC